The T cell receptor (beta chain) described here comes from a study of read filtering for tumor transcriptome and immune sequencing. The overall study: Whole-transcriptome libraries were prepared after DNase treatment.

Germline assignment: CDR1 MNHEY and CDR2 SVGAGI. Trimming took 2 bases from V and 9 from J, leaving 14 bases between them. The CDR3 is made up of 14 amino acids. The library was built from about 400 ng RNA with molecular barcoded adaptors for alpha/delta and beta/gamma chains. TCRdb independently ran MiXCR on the reads; one entry per CDR3 protein. The table lists about 62,000 distinct CDR3 sequences, roughly 19% of them singletons, with approximately 10% in the top ten. About this clonotype itself: Its antigen is unidentified. A read error may be the cause here, since a much bigger clone is one base away.

Study observations and caveats: IR-seq captured clonotypes deeper and more reliably than RNA-seq. The CD138-negative fraction was mixed bone marrow immune cells, not pure T cells.

The sample comprised a population of CD138-negative cells sorted from bone marrow. The rearrangement joins TRBV6-5 to TRBJ2-1; D perhaps matches TRBD1 (6 bases). This TCR was sampled from a donor aged 40 or older with multiple myeloma. The DNA for the CDR3 is TGTGCCAGCAGTTACGAGGAGTCAGGGGTTGAGCAGTTCTTC. Protein product: CASSYEESGVEQFF.